Sequencing of this T cell receptor beta chain was carried out in a study of T-cell reconstitution after alpha-beta-depleted transplantation in children. CDR1 is SGHRS and CDR2 is YFSETQ in the germline V gene. Trimming took 0 bases from V and 4 from J, leaving 6 bases between them. This CDR3 has 13 amino acids. This clonotype appeared many times. The TCRbeta library was prepared with unique molecular identifiers. One entry per CDR3 protein, called by TCRdb with MiXCR from the PCR reads. The table has about 230,000 distinct CDR3 sequences, about 8.8% seen once; the top ten hold 5.1%. The sample here was PBMCs from the stem cell graft donor, taken from the stem cell graft. The receptor's source is a human donor who donated a stem cell graft to a child with SCID. V usage is TRBV5-1 and J usage is TRBJ2-3, with D hard to call. The CDR3 DNA reads as TGCGCCAGCAGCTTGGGAACGGCAGATACGCAGTATTTT. Translation gives CASSLGTADTQYF.